Listed below are T cell receptor beta chains from one sample, sequenced in a study of blood T cell repertoires in COVID-19. TCRdb keeps only in-frame clones here, not all; method: immunoSEQ multiplex PCR. In the table there are over 100,000 clones, about 72% of which are singletons. The sequenced sample consisted of peripheral blood. The source of these receptors is a woman aged 70-85 years with acute or convalescent COVID-19. Each CDR3 is given with its conserved first and last residue. The D gene is left open where the match is weak. Size values are once, few and many counts, or a class for expanded clones, and some rows have none.

d_call clone_size j_call v_call cdr3_aa cdr3_nt
TRBD1 few TRBJ1-4 TRBV9 CASSVGGTGLEKLFF TGTGCCAGCAGCGTTGGCGGGACAGGGCTAGAGAAACTGTTTTTT
TRBD2 NA TRBJ2-1 TRBV6-2/TRBV6-3 CASSRGTSGSNEQFF TGTGCCAGCAGCCGCGGGACTAGCGGGAGTAATGAGCAGTTCTTC
NA once TRBJ1-5 TRBV15 CATSPRGGNQPQHF TGTGCCACCAGCCCGCGGGGCGGTAATCAGCCCCAGCATTTT
NA NA TRBJ2-7 TRBV28 CASSLRGGRVDEQYF TGTGCCAGCAGCTTACGCGGCGGCAGGGTGGACGAGCAGTACTTC
TRBD1 NA TRBJ1-1 TRBV19 CASSIVPGQRGVTEAFF TGTGCCAGTAGTATAGTACCGGGACAGCGAGGGGTCACTGAAGCTTTCTTT
NA NA TRBJ1-6 TRBV28 CASSLYGAGSPLHF TGTGCCAGCAGTTTATATGGGGCGGGATCACCCCTCCACTTT
NA NA TRBJ2-6 TRBV5-1 CASSPPIAGANVLTF TGCGCCAGCAGCCCTCCTATTGCTGGGGCCAACGTCCTGACTTTC
NA NA TRBJ1-2 TRBV19 CASSTQAYGYTF TGTGCCAGTAGTACGCAGGCCTATGGCTACACCTTC
NA NA TRBJ1-3 TRBV6-6 CASLPPSGNTIYF TGTGCCAGCCTCCCCCCCTCTGGAAACACCATATATTTT
TRBD2 NA TRBJ2-1 TRBV5-6 CASSWTSSSSYNEQFF TGTGCCAGCAGCTGGACTAGCTCCAGCTCCTACAATGAGCAGTTCTTC
TRBD2 NA TRBJ2-5 TRBV9 CASSTDSGLAGQETQYF TGTGCCAGCAGCACAGACTCGGGACTAGCGGGACAAGAGACCCAGTACTTC
NA few TRBJ2-5 TRBV7-9 CASSLEGFGAGRQETQYF TGTGCCAGCAGCTTAGAGGGTTTTGGGGCAGGGCGGCAAGAGACCCAGTACTTC
TRBD2 NA TRBJ2-1 TRBV30 CAWSVERGGEQFF TGTGCCTGGAGTGTGGAGCGGGGGGGTGAGCAGTTCTTC
TRBD2 NA TRBJ2-3 TRBV7-8 CASSLGGLAGESAQYF TGTGCCAGCAGCTTAGGGGGCCTAGCGGGAGAGTCAGCGCAGTATTTT
TRBD2 NA TRBJ2-3 TRBV12-3/TRBV12-4 CASSLGARGGVF TGTGCCAGCAGTTTAGGGGCTCGGGGGGGCGTTTTT
NA NA TRBJ2-5 TRBV3-1/TRBV3-2 CASSQGSSGDQETQYF TGTGCCAGCAGCCAAGGGTCCTCGGGGGACCAAGAGACCCAGTACTTC
TRBD2 many TRBJ2-1 TRBV6-5 CASTMEGGSYNEQFF TGTGCCAGCACCATGGAGGGAGGGTCCTACAATGAGCAGTTCTTC
NA many TRBJ2-2 TRBV2 CASSTEAGELFF TGTGCCAGCAGTACGGAGGCCGGGGAGCTGTTTTTT
NA NA TRBJ2-3 TRBV15 CATSRDREVDTQYF TGTGCCACCAGCAGAGACAGGGAGGTAGATACGCAGTATTTT
TRBD2 NA TRBJ2-3 TRBV3-1/TRBV3-2 CASSLKLAGATDTQYF TGTGCCAGCAGCCTAAAACTAGCGGGGGCTACAGATACGCAGTATTTT
TRBD1 NA TRBJ2-2 TRBV6-2/TRBV6-3 CASSSGQGDTGELFF TGTGCCAGCAGTTCGGGACAGGGAGACACCGGGGAGCTGTTTTTT
TRBD2 NA TRBJ2-7 TRBV7-8 CASSSYPRTSGSYEQYF TGTGCCAGCAGCTCATATCCCCGGACTAGCGGGAGCTACGAGCAGTACTTC
NA NA TRBJ1-4 TRBV3-1/TRBV3-2 CASSPSGEKLFF TGTGCCAGCAGCCCCTCGGGTGAAAAACTGTTTTTT
TRBD2 once TRBJ2-1 TRBV7-3 CASSLRSTSGPNEQFF TGTGCCAGCAGCTTACGATCAACTAGCGGACCCAATGAGCAGTTCTTC
TRBD1 NA TRBJ2-7 TRBV3-1/TRBV3-2 CASRVSGTGDEQYF TGTGCCAGCAGGGTAAGCGGGACAGGGGACGAGCAGTACTTC
NA few TRBJ2-2 TRBV24-1 CATSIQTGAGLLATGELFF TGTGCCACCAGTATACAAACAGGAGCAGGTCTCCTCGCAACCGGGGAGCTGTTTTTT
TRBD2 NA TRBJ2-3 TRBV3-1/TRBV3-2 CASSQAWSGGADTQYF TGTGCCAGCAGCCAGGCGTGGAGCGGGGGGGCAGATACGCAGTATTTT
NA NA TRBJ2-7 TRBV2 CASSELGKGHYEQYF TGTGCCAGCAGTGAACTGGGGAAGGGACACTACGAGCAGTACTTC
TRBD2 NA TRBJ2-3 TRBV19 CASSSGLAGTDTQYF TGTGCCAGTAGTTCGGGACTAGCCGGGACAGATACGCAGTATTTT
TRBD2 NA TRBJ2-2 TRBV10-3 CAISESGTSGPNTGELFF TGTGCCATCAGTGAGTCCGGGACTAGCGGACCGAACACCGGGGAGCTGTTTTTT
TRBD2 NA TRBJ2-1 TRBV5-5 CASSRGLATSYNEQFF TGTGCCAGCAGCAGAGGACTAGCGACCTCCTACAATGAGCAGTTCTTC
NA NA TRBJ1-3 TRBV6-1 CASSDRGAGNTIYF TGTGCCAGCAGTGATCGGGGGGCTGGAAACACCATATATTTT
TRBD2 NA TRBJ2-3 TRBV19 CASSVVAGFTDTQYF TGTGCCAGTAGTGTGGTAGCGGGGTTCACAGATACGCAGTATTTT
TRBD1 NA TRBJ1-1 TRBV7-2 CASSQGATEAFF TGTGCCAGCAGCCAGGGGGCCACTGAAGCTTTCTTT
TRBD1 few TRBJ2-3 TRBV2 CASTLQDRGTDTQYF TGTGCCAGCACTCTCCAGGACAGGGGGACAGATACGCAGTATTTT
TRBD1 once TRBJ2-5 TRBV2 CASSEGTAQETQYF TGTGCCAGCAGTGAGGGGACAGCTCAAGAGACCCAGTACTTC
NA NA TRBJ1-1 TRBV10-2 CASSRENPRLNTEAFF TGCGCCAGCAGTAGGGAGAACCCCAGATTGAACACTGAAGCTTTCTTT
NA NA TRBJ1-2 TRBV28 CASSSGAGENYGYTF TGTGCCAGCAGTTCCGGGGCGGGAGAAAACTATGGCTACACCTTC
TRBD2 few TRBJ2-1 TRBV27 CASSLSQLAASYNEQFF TGTGCCAGCAGTCTCTCTCAACTAGCGGCCTCCTACAATGAGCAGTTCTTC
NA NA TRBJ2-7 TRBV4-1 CASSPEPVSYEQYF TGCGCCAGCAGCCCGGAGCCGGTCTCCTACGAGCAGTACTTC
TRBD1 many TRBJ1-1 TRBV2 CASTGQGSGTEAFF TGTGCCAGCACTGGACAGGGGAGCGGCACTGAAGCTTTCTTT
NA once TRBJ1-2 TRBV6-5 CASSPATGLYGYTF TGTGCCAGCAGTCCAGCCACAGGGTTATATGGCTACACCTTC
NA NA TRBJ2-3 TRBV7-2 CASSLKLYTDTQYF TGTGCCAGCAGCTTAAAACTCTACACAGATACGCAGTATTTT
TRBD1 NA TRBJ1-1 TRBV7-8 CASSLVLRGRGNTEAFF TGTGCCAGCAGCTTAGTCCTGAGGGGGCGCGGGAACACTGAAGCTTTCTTT
TRBD1 NA TRBJ2-7 TRBV27 CASSSRDRGYEQYF TGTGCCAGCAGTTCCCGGGACAGGGGTTACGAGCAGTACTTC
NA NA TRBJ1-3 TRBV30 CAWSRSHRSSGNTIYF TGTGCCTGGAGCAGATCCCACCGAAGCTCTGGAAACACCATATATTTT
NA NA TRBJ2-1 TRBV5-6 CASSLLVLDNYNEQFF TGTGCCAGCAGCTTGTTGGTGCTAGATAACTACAATGAGCAGTTCTTC
TRBD2 once TRBJ2-3 TRBV7-9 CASSLAIGGTRRGDTQYF TGTGCCAGCAGCTTAGCCATCGGGGGGACTCGACGTGGGGATACGCAGTATTTT
TRBD2 NA TRBJ2-2 TRBV14 CASSPLPGTSGFSGELFF TGTGCCAGCAGCCCACTTCCCGGGACTAGCGGTTTCAGCGGGGAGCTGTTTTTT
TRBD1 few TRBJ1-6 TRBV4-3 CASSQGQGFNSPLHF TGCGCCAGCAGCCAAGGACAGGGGTTCAATTCACCCCTCCACTTT
NA NA TRBJ1-1 TRBV18 CASSPSGQWNTEAFF TGTGCCAGCTCTCCATCTGGACAGTGGAACACTGAAGCTTTCTTT
NA NA TRBJ2-5 TRBV6-5 CASGQTYQETQYF TGTGCCAGCGGACAGACTTACCAAGAGACCCAGTACTTC
TRBD1 NA TRBJ2-7 TRBV19 CASSTDRVSYEQYF TGTGCCAGTAGTACGGACAGGGTCTCCTACGAGCAGTACTTC
TRBD2 NA TRBJ2-3 TRBV28 CASQSSGIRTDTQYF TGTGCCAGCCAGTCTAGCGGGATCCGCACAGATACGCAGTATTTT
NA few TRBJ1-5 TRBV30 CAWSRTSNQPQHF TGTGCCTGGAGTAGGACAAGTAATCAGCCCCAGCATTTT
NA NA TRBJ2-7 TRBV28 CASSPTRDWSYEQYF TGTGCCAGCAGTCCGACCCGGGACTGGTCCTACGAGCAGTACTTC
NA NA TRBJ1-1 TRBV19 CASIGDMNTEAFF TGTGCCAGTATTGGGGACATGAACACTGAAGCTTTCTTT
TRBD2 NA TRBJ2-3 TRBV12-5 CASGPSAGLAGTDTQYF TGTGCTAGTGGTCCGTCAGCGGGACTAGCGGGGACAGATACGCAGTATTTT